This T cell receptor (beta chain) was recorded in a study of Graves' ophthalmopathy and Graves' hyperthyroidism. Study results and limitations: A roughly 81% specificity and about 88% sensitivity were achieved by a 13-signature model that separated ophthalmopathy from stable hyperthyroidism.

V lost 3 bases and J lost 8, with 13 bases in between. The CDR3 is 14 amino acids. The germline CDR1 and CDR2 sequences are MGHRA and YSYEKL. Investigators amplified TCR beta CDR3 regions from RNA transcripts. Second-round multiplex PCR came after first-round RT-PCR with HTBI primers. Via MiXCR, TCRdb re-called the multiplex PCR reads, giving one row per CDR3 protein. The sample consists of 400,000 to 500,000 distinct CDR3 sequences, about 21% of them appearing once. Worth noting for this clonotype: The antigen is unknown.

No progression to ophthalmopathy over 18 months defined stable hyperthyroidism. Participants with hyperthyroidism, aged 18 to 65, were newly diagnosed with under 2 months' duration. The chain uses TRBV4-1 and TRBJ2-2; D may be TRBD2 (5 bases). Sequencing used peripheral blood. The sequence came from a woman aged 18-29 years with stable Graves' hyperthyroidism. The CDR3 DNA follows: TGCGCCAGCAGCCACCTACTAGGTTCGGGGGAGCTGTTTTTT. It yields the protein CASSHLLGSGELFF.